The text below deals with one TCR beta chain. This sample stems from a study of T cell changes during pregnancy in multiple sclerosis. Data came from immunoSEQ multiplex PCR; TCRdb stores just in-frame clones and leaves some out. The sample lists about 50,000 clones, approximately 94% occurring once. Looked up from germline, CDR1 is SGHVS and CDR2 is FQNEAQ. The V and J ends lost 0 bases and 1 base respectively, with 7 bases between them. CDR3 length: 16 residues. This chain links TRBV7-8 with TRBJ1-6; D remains unclear. The sequence was collected from a female donor with multiple sclerosis, enrolled in a pregnancy study. Sequenced material: CD4+ T cells from peripheral blood mononuclear cells, taken in the third trimester of pregnancy. This CDR3 is CASSLARVSYNSPLHF. The CDR3 bases are TGTGCCAGCAGCTTAGCGCGGGTATCCTATAATTCACCCCTCCACTTT.